The 5 T cell receptor beta chains below all came from one sample that was sequenced in a study of regulatory T cells in long-lasting Graves disease. CDR3-region Arm-PCR and iRepertoire HTBI primers produced the TCR beta libraries. Each CDR3 protein gets one entry after TCRdb re-called the multiplex PCR reads with MiXCR. The profile shows approximately 400,000 distinct CDR3 sequences, under 15% of them singletons. Sample time point: newly diagnosed GD, antithyroid drugs for less than 3 months. Extracted PBMC RNA gave rise to the TCR library. This sample also belongs to another study, concerning T cells in Graves' hyperthyroidism and ophthalmopathy.

The sample consisted of peripheral blood mononuclear cells (PBMCs), taken at new diagnosis, from a patient treated with antithyroid drugs. The origin of the receptors is a woman younger than 45 with Graves disease.

This clonotype showed up just a few times. The chain combines TRBV24-1 with TRBJ1-3; a weak D match, TRBD1 (5 bases). Deletions cut 4 bases from V and 0 bases from J, with 18 bases between. Germline V lookup: CDR1 KGHDR, CDR2 SFDVKD. This CDR3 has 18 amino acids. CDR3 loop: CATSERPRDRSSGNTIYF. The CDR3 DNA is TGTGCCACCAGTGAGCGCCCCCGAGACAGATCCTCTGGAAACACCATATATTTT.

The rearrangement joins TRBV9 to TRBJ2-7; D may be TRBD2 (6 bases). This CDR3 is 15 amino acids long. Trimming removed 0 bases at V and 5 bases at J, with 15 bases between. From germline, CDR1 is SGDLS and CDR2 YYNGEE. The CDR3 loop reads CASSVEASVLNEQYF. The DNA for the CDR3 is TGTGCCAGCAGCGTAGAGGCTAGCGTACTAAACGAGCAGTACTTC.

The table lists this clonotype with many counts. The chain joins TRBV30 to TRBJ2-3; D may be TRBD1 or TRBD2 (5 bases each). The CDR3 is 15 residues long. V was clipped by 4 bases and J by 5 bases, with 19 bases between them. The germline CDR1 and CDR2 sequences are GTSNPN and SVGIG (reference sequence). CDR3 bases: TGTGCCTGGAACCTCGGGACCGCAGGTGGAGATACGCAGTATTTT. Protein product: CAWNLGTAGGDTQYF.

In this sample, this clonotype turned up many times. The chain links TRBV7-9 to TRBJ2-7; D is perhaps TRBD1 or TRBD2 (5 bases each). The germline gives CDR1 SEHNR, CDR2 FQNEAQ (reference sequence). V dropped 5 bases and J dropped 2 bases, with 13 bases sitting between them. The CDR3 has 14 amino acids. The CDR3 DNA is TGTGCCAGCAGCCCGACCGGGACGGCCTACGAGCAGTACTTC. Amino acids: CASSPTGTAYEQYF.

This clonotype was counted ten times or more. The rearrangement uses TRBV28 and TRBJ1-1; D is unclear. V shed 5 bases and J shed 2 bases, with 12 bases lying between them. This CDR3 comprises 14 residues. Germline V CDR1 and CDR2: MDHEN, SYDVKM. The CDR3 loop is CASSDDGLNTEAFF. The CDR3 region has the DNA TGTGCCAGCAGTGACGACGGCCTAAACACTGAAGCTTTCTTT.